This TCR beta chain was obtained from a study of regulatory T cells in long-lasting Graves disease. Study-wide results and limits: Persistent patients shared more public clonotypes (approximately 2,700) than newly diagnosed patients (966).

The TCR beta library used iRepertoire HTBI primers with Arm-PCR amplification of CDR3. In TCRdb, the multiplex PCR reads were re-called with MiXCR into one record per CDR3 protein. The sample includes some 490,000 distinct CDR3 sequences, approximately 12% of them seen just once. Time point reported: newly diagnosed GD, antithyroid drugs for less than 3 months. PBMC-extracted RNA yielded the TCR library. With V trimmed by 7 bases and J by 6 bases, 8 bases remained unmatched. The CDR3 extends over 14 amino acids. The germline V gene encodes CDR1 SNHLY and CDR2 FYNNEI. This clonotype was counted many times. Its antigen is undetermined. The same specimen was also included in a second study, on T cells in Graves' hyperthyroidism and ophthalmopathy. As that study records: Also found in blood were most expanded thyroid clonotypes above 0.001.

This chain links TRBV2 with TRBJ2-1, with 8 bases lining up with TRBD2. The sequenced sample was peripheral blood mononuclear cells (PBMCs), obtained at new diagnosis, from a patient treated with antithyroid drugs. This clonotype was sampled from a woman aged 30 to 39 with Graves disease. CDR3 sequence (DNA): TGTGCCAGCAACGAGCGGGAGTATGTCAATGAGCAGTTCTTC. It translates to CASNEREYVNEQFF.